The 14 T cell receptor beta chains given below trace back to one sample, sequenced in a study of CD8 T cells in Susac syndrome (dated by TCRdb to the late 2010s). Receptor amplification or capture employed the immunoSEQ multiplex PCR assay. RNA was extracted with the RNeasy kit and roughly 0.45 to 1 ug was reverse transcribed using random hexamers. TCRdb reprocessed the public reads (quality trimming at Q25 with fastp, clone calling with MiXCR) and kept in-frame beta chains. Each CDR3 protein appears once, grouped with its most common genes and DNA. Within this sample are a few hundred thousand distinct CDR3 sequences, with about 91% of them counted one time only. In total, the top ten clones hold more than 0.06% of the sample. The specimen sequenced was CD4+ T cells from PBMCs. The receptors come from a human donor with multiple sclerosis.

V usage is TRBV2 and J usage is TRBJ2-5, with TRBD2 as a possible D gene (6 bases). Per germline, CDR1 SNHLY and CDR2 FYNNEI. This CDR3 is 13 amino acids long. The V end was cut by 10 bases, the J end by 4 bases, with 16 bases between. The CDR3 loop reads CATTGEAAETQYF. Here the CDR3 DNA reads TGTGCCACCACCGGGGAGGCGGCAGAGACCCAGTACTTC. Combining the CDR3 with reference TRBV2 and TRBJ2-5 gives the whole variable domain EPEVTQTPSHQVTQMGQEVILRCVPISNHLYFYWYRQILGQKVEFLVSFYNNEISEKSEIFDDQFSVERPDGSNFTLKIRSTKLEDSAMYFCATTGEAAETQYFGPGTRLLVL.

The CDR3 region is CASSFTLAGGSTDTQYF. In DNA form, the CDR3 reads TGTGCCAGCAGCTTCACCTTAGCGGGAGGAAGCACAGATACGCAGTATTTT. This sequence joins TRBV7-2 and TRBJ2-3; 10 bases are shared with TRBD2. Germline CDR1 and CDR2: SGHTA and FQGNSA. The CDR3 sequence is 17 residues long. J was trimmed by 0 bases and V by 3 bases; bases with no gene match: 6.

The gene calls are TRBV4-3 and TRBJ2-1, with D possibly TRBD2 on 5 matching bases. The CDR3 has 16 residues. Trimming took off 0 bases at V and 1 base at J, with 10 bases between the two ends. Germline CDR1 and CDR2: LGHNA and YSLEER. The CDR3 protein is CASSQDIRRSYNEQFF. Written as DNA, the CDR3 is TGCGCCAGCAGCCAAGATATACGGAGGTCCTACAATGAGCAGTTCTTC.

J is TRBJ1-2 and V is TRBV27, with TRBD1 matching 8 bases. Germline V gene data show CDR1 as MNHEY and CDR2 as SMNVEV (reference sequence). Trimming took 7 bases from V and 4 from J; bases not matched to a gene: 17. The CDR3 covers 17 residues. CDR3 in amino acids: CASTSGGVRGNGYGYTF. CDR3 coding DNA: TGTGCCAGCACTTCAGGGGGCGTCCGCGGTAACGGCTATGGCTACACCTTC.

The chain combines TRBV6-6 with TRBJ1-5; D might be TRBD1 (6 bases). The CDR3 covers 15 residues. V shed 5 bases and J shed 2 bases, with 13 bases lying between them. CDR1 and CDR2 (germline): MNHNY, SVGAGI (reference sequence). For the CDR3, the DNA is TGTGCCAGCAGTAGCCAGGGGACCGGCAATCAGCCCCAGCATTTT. This encodes CASSSQGTGNQPQHF.

This chain links TRBV4-3 with TRBJ1-1, with D maybe TRBD1 (5 bases). The ends were cut back, 3 bases at V and 2 bases at J, with 7 bases in the middle. CDR3 length: 13 amino acids. Germline CDR1 LGHNA, CDR2 YSLEER. DNA for the CDR3: TGCGCCAGCAGCCACAGGACAAACACTGAAGCTTTCTTT. Translation: CASSHRTNTEAFF.

This rearrangement joins TRBV18 to TRBJ2-5, with TRBD2 identical over 7 bases. The CDR3 covers 16 residues. CDR1 is KGHSH and CDR2 is LQKENI in the germline V gene. Trimming took 2 bases from V and 5 from J; bases not matched to a gene: 11. This CDR3 reads CASSPRGGRFVETQYF. DNA for the CDR3: TGTGCCAGCTCACCAAGGGGCGGGAGATTTGTGGAGACCCAGTACTTC.

The chain links TRBV29-1 to TRBJ2-3, with D unclear. Germline V gene sequence: CDR1 SQVTM, CDR2 ANQGSEA. This CDR3 is 12 amino acids long. V shed 0 bases and J shed 6 bases, with 7 bases lying between them. The CDR3: CSVEDRADTQYF. Written as DNA, the CDR3 is TGCAGCGTTGAAGATCGGGCTGATACGCAGTATTTT.

The chain has TRBV5-1 and TRBJ2-3; D is perhaps TRBD1 or TRBD2 (5 bases each). The CDR3 has 13 amino acids. The V gene's germline CDR1 is SGHRS and CDR2 YFSETQ. V was pared by 7 bases and J by 1 base, with 10 bases between. The chain's CDR3 is CASEGHGTDTQYF. The DNA of the CDR3 is TGCGCCAGCGAGGGGCACGGCACAGATACGCAGTATTTT.

This clonotype came up once. The chain joins TRBV29-1 to TRBJ2-1; 14 nucleotides match TRBD2. This CDR3 comprises 15 residues. The germline V gene encodes CDR1 SQVTM and CDR2 ANQGSEA. V was pared by 8 bases and J by 5 bases, with 8 bases of the junction left unmatched. The DNA for the CDR3 is TGCAGCACGGGGACTAGCGGGAGAGGAGACAATGAGCAGTTCTTC. This codes for CSTGTSGRGDNEQFF.

This clonotype was counted a few times. The chain recombines TRBV7-3 with TRBJ2-3; no clear D gene. The CDR3 extends over 14 amino acids. Germline V CDR1 and CDR2: SGHTA, FQGTGA. V lost 2 bases, J lost 2 bases, and 8 bases lay in between. The CDR3 here is CASSLGLDTDTQYF. The DNA for the CDR3 is TGTGCCAGCAGCTTAGGGCTAGACACAGATACGCAGTATTTT.

The genes are TRBV30 and TRBJ1-3, with 7 bases identical to TRBD1. The ends lost 0 bases at V and 2 bases at J; junction bases unmatched: 4. The CDR3 length is 15 residues. Germline V CDR1 and CDR2: GTSNPN, SVGIG (reference sequence). In nucleotides, the CDR3 is TGTGCCTGGAGTGTACTACAGGGGACTGGAAACACCATATATTTT. Protein product: CAWSVLQGTGNTIYF.

The chain couples TRBV7-9 to TRBJ2-5; 8 positions match TRBD1. The CDR3 is made up of 15 amino acids. V shed 4 bases, J shed 1 base, and the junction held 5 bases outside the gene matches. The germline gives CDR1 SEHNR, CDR2 FQNEAQ (reference sequence). CDR3 sequence: CASSSNTGGQETQYF. The CDR3 coding sequence is TGTGCCAGCAGCTCTAACACAGGGGGCCAAGAGACCCAGTACTTC. The complete variable domain, with remaining parts taken from reference TRBV7-9 and TRBJ2-5, reads DTGVSQNPRHKITKRGQNVTFRCDPISEHNRLYWYRQTLGQGPEFLTYFQNEAQLEKSRLLSDRFSAERPKGSFSTLEIQRTEQGDSAMYLCASSSNTGGQETQYFGPGTRLLVL.

This chain connects TRBV4-1 to TRBJ2-5, with 10 bases aligning to TRBD2. CDR1 is MGHRA and CDR2 is YSYEKL in the germline V gene. The CDR3 is 17 amino acids. V was pared by 2 bases and J by 9 bases, with 15 bases of the junction left unmatched. CDR3 coding DNA: TGCGCCAGCAGCCAACCAACTCCGGGACTAGCGCTGAGGGCCCAGTACTTC. Translation gives CASSQPTPGLALRAQYF.